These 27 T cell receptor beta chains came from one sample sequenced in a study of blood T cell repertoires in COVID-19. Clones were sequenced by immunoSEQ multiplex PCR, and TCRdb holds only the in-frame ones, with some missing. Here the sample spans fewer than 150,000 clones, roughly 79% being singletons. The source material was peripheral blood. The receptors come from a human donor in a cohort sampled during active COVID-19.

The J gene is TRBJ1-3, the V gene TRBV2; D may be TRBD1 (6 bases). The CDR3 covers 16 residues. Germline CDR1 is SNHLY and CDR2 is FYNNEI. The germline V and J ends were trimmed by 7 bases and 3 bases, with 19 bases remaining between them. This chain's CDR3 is CASTQGGARYGNTIYF. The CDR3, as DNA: TGTGCCAGCACCCAAGGGGGGGCGCGATATGGAAACACCATATATTTT.

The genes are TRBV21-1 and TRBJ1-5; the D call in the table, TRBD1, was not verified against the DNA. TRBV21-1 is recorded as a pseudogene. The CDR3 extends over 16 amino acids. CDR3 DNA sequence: TGTGCCAGCAGCAAAGCGGCAGGGAATAGCAATCAGCCCCAGCATTTT. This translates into CASSKAAGNSNQPQHF.

The CDR3 protein is CASSLRQANTEAFF. CDR3 coding DNA: TGTGCCAGCAGCTTGCGACAAGCGAACACTGAAGCTTTCTTT. This chain uses TRBV5-4 with TRBJ1-1; D unclear. The CDR3 loop spans 14 amino acids. Trimming removed 1 base at V and 1 base at J, with 8 bases between. Germline V gives CDR1 SGHNT, CDR2 YYREEE (reference sequence).

CDR3 in DNA: TGTGCCAGCAGCCAAGATCTGGGGGGGGCCGAGTACGAGCAGTACTTC. Its protein is CASSQDLGGAEYEQYF. This chain uses TRBV16 with TRBJ2-7; a possible D gene is TRBD2 (7 bases). This CDR3 region has 16 residues. Germline values: CDR1 KGHSY, CDR2 FQNENV. Trimming removed 2 bases from V and 4 bases from J, with 18 bases in between.

The CDR3 protein is CASSPAGERDGYTF. The CDR3 DNA follows: TGTGCCAGCAGCCCCGCCGGGGAAAGGGATGGCTACACCTTC. The chain joins TRBV7-8 to TRBJ1-2, with D hard to call. Germline values: CDR1 SGHVS, CDR2 FQNEAQ. The CDR3 has 14 amino acids. Trimming took off 5 bases at V and 6 bases at J, with 16 bases between the two ends. Full variable domain (rest looked up from reference TRBV7-8 and TRBJ1-2): GAGVSQSPRYKVAKRGQDVALRCDPISGHVSLFWYQQALGQGPEFLTYFQNEAQLDKSGLPSDRFFAERPEGSVSTLKIQRTQQEDSAVYLCASSPAGERDGYTFGSGTRLTVV.

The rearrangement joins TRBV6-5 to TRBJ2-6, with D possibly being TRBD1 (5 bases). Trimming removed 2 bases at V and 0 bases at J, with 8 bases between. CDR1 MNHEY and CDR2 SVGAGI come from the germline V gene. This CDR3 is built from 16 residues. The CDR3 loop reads CASSYGAFSGANVLTF. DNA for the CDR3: TGTGCCAGCAGTTACGGGGCGTTCTCTGGGGCCAACGTCCTGACTTTC.

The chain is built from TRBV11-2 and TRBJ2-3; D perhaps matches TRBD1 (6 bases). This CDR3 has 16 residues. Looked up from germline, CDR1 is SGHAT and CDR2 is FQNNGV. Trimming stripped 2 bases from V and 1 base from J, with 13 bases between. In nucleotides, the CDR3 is TGTGCCAGCAGCTTATTAGGGGGTTCAGGCACAGATACGCAGTATTTT. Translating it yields CASSLLGGSGTDTQYF.

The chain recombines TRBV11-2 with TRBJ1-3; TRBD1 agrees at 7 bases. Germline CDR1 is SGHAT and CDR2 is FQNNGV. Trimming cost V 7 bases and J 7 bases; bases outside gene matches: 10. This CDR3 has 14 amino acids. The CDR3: CASNLDRDGNTIYF. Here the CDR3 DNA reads TGTGCCAGCAACCTCGACAGGGACGGCAACACCATATATTTT.

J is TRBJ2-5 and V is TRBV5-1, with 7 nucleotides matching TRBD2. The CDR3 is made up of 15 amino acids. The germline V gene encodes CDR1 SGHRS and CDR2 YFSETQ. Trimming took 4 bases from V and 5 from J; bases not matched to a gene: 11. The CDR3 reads CASSPSERGIETQYF. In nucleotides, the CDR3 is TGCGCCAGCAGCCCCAGCGAGCGGGGTATTGAGACCCAGTACTTC.

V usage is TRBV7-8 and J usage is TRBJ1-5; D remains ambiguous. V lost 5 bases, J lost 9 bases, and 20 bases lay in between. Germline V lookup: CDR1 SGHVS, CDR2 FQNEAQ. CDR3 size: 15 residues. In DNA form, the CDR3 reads TGTGCCAGCAGCCCCCCCGGGGTTAGGGAAAGGCCCCAGCATTTT. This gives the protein CASSPPGVRERPQHF.

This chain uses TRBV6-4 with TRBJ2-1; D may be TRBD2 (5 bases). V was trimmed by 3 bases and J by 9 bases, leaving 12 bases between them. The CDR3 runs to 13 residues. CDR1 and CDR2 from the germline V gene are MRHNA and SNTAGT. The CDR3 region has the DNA TGTGCCAGCAGTGATTCAGACGCGGGTGAGCAGTTCTTC. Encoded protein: CASSDSDAGEQFF.

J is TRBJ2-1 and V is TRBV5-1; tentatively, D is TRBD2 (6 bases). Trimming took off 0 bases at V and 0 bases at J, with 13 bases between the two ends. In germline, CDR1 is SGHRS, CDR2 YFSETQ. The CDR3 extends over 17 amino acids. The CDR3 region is CASSLGSGLSSYNEQFF. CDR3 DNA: TGCGCCAGCAGCTTGGGAAGCGGGTTGAGCTCCTACAATGAGCAGTTCTTC.

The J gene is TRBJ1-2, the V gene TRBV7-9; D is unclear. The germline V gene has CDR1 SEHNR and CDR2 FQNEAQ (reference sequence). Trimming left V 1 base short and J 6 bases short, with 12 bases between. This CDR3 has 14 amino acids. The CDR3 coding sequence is TGTGCCAGCAGCTTAGAGATACAGAAGCATGGCTACACCTTC. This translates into CASSLEIQKHGYTF.

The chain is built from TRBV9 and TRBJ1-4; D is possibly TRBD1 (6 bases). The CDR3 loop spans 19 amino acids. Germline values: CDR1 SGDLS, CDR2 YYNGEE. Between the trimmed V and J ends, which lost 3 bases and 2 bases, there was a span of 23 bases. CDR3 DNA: TGTGCCAGCAGCGCCCGGGGGGCAGACGCTATTAGGACTAATGAAAAACTGTTTTTT. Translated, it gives CASSARGADAIRTNEKLFF. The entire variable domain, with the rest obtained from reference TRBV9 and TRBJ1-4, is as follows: DSGVTQTPKHLITATGQRVTLRCSPRSGDLSVYWYQQSLDQGLQFLIQYYNGEERAKGNILERFSAQQFPDLHSELNLSSLELGDSALYFCASSARGADAIRTNEKLFFGSGTQLSVL.

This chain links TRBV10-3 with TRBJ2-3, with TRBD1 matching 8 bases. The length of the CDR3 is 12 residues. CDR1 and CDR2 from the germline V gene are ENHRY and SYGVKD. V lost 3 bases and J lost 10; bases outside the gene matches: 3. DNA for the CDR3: TGTGCCATCAGTGACCTGACAGGGGCGCAGTATTTT. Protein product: CAISDLTGAQYF.

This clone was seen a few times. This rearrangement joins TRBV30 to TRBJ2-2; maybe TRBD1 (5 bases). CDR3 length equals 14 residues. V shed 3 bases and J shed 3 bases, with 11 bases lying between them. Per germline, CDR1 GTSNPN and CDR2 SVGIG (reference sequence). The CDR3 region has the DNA TGTGCCTGGAGGGCAGGGATTTACACCGGGGAGCTGTTTTTT. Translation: CAWRAGIYTGELFF. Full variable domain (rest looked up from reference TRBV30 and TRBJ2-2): SQTIHQWPATLVQPVGSPLSLECTVEGTSNPNLYWYRQAAGRGLQLLFYSVGIGQISSEVPQNLSASRPQDRQFILSSKKLLLSDSGFYLCAWRAGIYTGELFFGEGSRLTVL.

The CDR3 loop is CASSLEPSGGAYEQYF. DNA of the CDR3: TGCGCCAGCAGCTTGGAGCCTAGCGGGGGGGCCTACGAGCAGTACTTC. The chain recombines TRBV5-1 with TRBJ2-7; 12 bases are a match to TRBD2. V lost 0 bases and J lost 2; bases outside the gene matches: 3. Germline V CDR1 and CDR2: SGHRS, YFSETQ. The CDR3 runs 16 residues.

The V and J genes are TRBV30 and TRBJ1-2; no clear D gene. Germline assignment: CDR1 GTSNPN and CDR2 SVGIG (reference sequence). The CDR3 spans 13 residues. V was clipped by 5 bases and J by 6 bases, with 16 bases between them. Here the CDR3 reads CAWSLNGRHGYTF. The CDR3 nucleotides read TGTGCCTGGTCCCTCAACGGCAGGCATGGCTACACCTTC.

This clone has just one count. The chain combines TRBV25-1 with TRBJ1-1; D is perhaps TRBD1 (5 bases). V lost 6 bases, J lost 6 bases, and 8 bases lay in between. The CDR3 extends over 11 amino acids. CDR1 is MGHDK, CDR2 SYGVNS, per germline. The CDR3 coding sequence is TGTGCCAGCAGGACAGTTGCTGAAGCTTTCTTT. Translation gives CASRTVAEAFF.

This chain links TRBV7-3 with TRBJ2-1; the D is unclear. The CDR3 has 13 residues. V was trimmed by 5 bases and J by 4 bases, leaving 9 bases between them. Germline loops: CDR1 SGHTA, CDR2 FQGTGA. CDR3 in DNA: TGTGCCAGCAGCCACAGTGCGTACAATGAGCAGTTCTTC. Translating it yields CASSHSAYNEQFF.

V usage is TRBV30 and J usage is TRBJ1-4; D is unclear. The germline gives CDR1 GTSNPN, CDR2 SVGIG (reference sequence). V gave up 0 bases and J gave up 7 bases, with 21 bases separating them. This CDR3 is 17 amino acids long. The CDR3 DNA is TGTGCCTGGAGTGTAGGCGGTGGCCCTCGGTTAAGTGAAAAACTGTTTTTT. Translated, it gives CAWSVGGGPRLSEKLFF.

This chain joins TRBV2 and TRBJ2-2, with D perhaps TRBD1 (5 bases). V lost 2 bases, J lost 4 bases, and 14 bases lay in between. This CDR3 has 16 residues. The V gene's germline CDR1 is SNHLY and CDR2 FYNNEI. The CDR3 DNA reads TGTGCCAGCAGTGAATTTCCCCAGGGAAGCACCGGGGAGCTGTTTTTT. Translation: CASSEFPQGSTGELFF.

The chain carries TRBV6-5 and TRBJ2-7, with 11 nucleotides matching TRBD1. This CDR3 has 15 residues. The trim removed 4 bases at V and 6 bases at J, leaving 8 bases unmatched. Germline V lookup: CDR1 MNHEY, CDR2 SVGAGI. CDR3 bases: TGTGCCAGCAGTTTTTCGGGACAGGGGGTCGTCGAGCAGTACTTC. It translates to CASSFSGQGVVEQYF.

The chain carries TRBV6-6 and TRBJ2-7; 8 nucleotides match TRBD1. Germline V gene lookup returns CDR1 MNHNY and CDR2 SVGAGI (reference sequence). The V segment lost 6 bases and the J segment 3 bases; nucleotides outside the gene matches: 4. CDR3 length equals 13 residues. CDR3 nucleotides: TGTGCCAGCAGGGGGGGACAGGTCTACGAGCAGTACTTC. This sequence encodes CASRGGQVYEQYF.

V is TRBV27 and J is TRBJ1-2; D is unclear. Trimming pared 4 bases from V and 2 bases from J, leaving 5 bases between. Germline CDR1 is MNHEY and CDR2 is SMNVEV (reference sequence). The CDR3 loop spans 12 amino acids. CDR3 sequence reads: CASSSGNYGYTF. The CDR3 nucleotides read TGTGCCAGCAGTTCCGGGAACTATGGCTACACCTTC.

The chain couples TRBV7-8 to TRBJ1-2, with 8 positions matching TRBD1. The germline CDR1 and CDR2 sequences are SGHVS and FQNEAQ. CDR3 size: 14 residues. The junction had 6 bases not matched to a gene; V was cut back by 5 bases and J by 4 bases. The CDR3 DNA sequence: TGTGCCAGCAGCCAACAGGGGGAGGTCTATGGCTACACCTTC. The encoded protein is CASSQQGEVYGYTF.

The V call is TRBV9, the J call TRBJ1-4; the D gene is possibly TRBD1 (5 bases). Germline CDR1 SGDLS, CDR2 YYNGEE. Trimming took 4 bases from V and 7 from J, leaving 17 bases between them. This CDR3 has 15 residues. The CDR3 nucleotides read TGTGCCAGCAGCCCCGAGAAGGGGTACCGTGAAAAACTGTTTTTT. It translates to CASSPEKGYREKLFF. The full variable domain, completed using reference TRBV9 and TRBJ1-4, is DSGVTQTPKHLITATGQRVTLRCSPRSGDLSVYWYQQSLDQGLQFLIQYYNGEERAKGNILERFSAQQFPDLHSELNLSSLELGDSALYFCASSPEKGYREKLFFGSGTQLSVL.